The clone carrying this TCR beta chain was detected only a few times. The data originate from a study of CD8+ T cells in alopecia areata. Treatment in this sample: oral pan-JAK inhibitor, 5-10 mg twice daily. Deletions cut 1 base from V and 6 bases from J, with 15 bases between. The CDR3 totals 15 residues. Germline loops: CDR1 SEHNR, CDR2 FQNEAQ (reference sequence). RNA, once extracted, was reverse transcribed into cDNA for use as the sequencing template. Only in-frame clones appear in the TCRdb table, and some are missing; sequencing was by immunoSEQ multiplex PCR. The sample comprises 85,000 to 110,000 clones, about nine tenths of which are singletons, and over 8.5% rests with the top ten.

The source is a human donor with alopecia areata. This sample comprised CD8+ T cells sorted from blood, obtained around week 30, from a patient treated with tofacitinib. The chain is built from TRBV7-9 and TRBJ1-2; weak D call: TRBD1 (5 bases). The CDR3 DNA sequence: TGTGCCAGCAGCTTAGGCTCAGGGTTCATCGATGGCTACACCTTC. Translated, it gives CASSLGSGFIDGYTF.